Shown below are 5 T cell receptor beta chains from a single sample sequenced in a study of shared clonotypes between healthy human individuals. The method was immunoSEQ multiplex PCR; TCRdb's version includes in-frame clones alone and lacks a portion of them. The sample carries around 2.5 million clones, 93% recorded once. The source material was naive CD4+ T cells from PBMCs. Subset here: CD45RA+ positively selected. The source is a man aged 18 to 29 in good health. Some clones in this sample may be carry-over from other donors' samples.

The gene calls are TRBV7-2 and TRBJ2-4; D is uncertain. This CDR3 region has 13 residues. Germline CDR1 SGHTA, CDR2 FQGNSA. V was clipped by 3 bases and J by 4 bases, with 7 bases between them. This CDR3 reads CASSFGAKNIQYF. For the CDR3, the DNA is TGTGCCAGCAGCTTTGGAGCAAAAAACATTCAGTACTTC.

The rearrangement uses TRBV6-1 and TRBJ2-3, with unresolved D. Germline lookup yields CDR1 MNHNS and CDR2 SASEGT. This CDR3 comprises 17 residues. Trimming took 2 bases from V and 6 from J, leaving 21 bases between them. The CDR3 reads CASSEIRVARIPDTQYF. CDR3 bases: TGTGCCAGCAGTGAAATACGTGTGGCAAGGATCCCCGATACGCAGTATTTT.

The DNA of the CDR3 is TGTGCCAGCAGCTTCCGACACCTTGCCACCCAGTACTTC. Encoded protein: CASSFRHLATQYF. The V and J genes are TRBV5-6 and TRBJ2-5; D remains unclear. Germline CDR1 is SGHDT and CDR2 is YYEEEE. This CDR3 has 13 amino acids. V was shortened by 2 bases and J by 8 bases, with 13 bases between the two germline ends. Filled out from reference TRBV5-6 and TRBJ2-5, the complete variable domain reads DAGVTQSPTHLIKTRGQQVTLRCSPKSGHDTVSWYQQALGQGPQFIFQYYEEEERQRGNFPDRFSGHQFPNYSSELNVNALLLGDSALYLCASSFRHLATQYFGPGTRLLVL.

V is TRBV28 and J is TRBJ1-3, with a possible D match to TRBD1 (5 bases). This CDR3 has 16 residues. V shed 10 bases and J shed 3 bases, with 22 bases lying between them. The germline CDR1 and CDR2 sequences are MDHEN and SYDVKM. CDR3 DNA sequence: TGTGCCACCTGGAGGGTGGGGGAGCTAGGTGGAAACACCATATATTTT. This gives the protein CATWRVGELGGNTIYF. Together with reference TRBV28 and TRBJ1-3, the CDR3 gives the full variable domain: DVKVTQSSRYLVKRTGEKVFLECVQDMDHENMFWYRQDPGLGLRLIYFSYDVKMKEKGDIPEGYSVSREKKERFSLILESASTNQTSMYLCATWRVGELGGNTIYFGEGSWLTVV.

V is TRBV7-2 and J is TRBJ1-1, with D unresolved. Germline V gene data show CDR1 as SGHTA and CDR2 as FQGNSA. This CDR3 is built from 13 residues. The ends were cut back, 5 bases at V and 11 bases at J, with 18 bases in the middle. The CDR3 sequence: CASSPGQSGTAFF. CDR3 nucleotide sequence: TGTGCCAGCAGCCCCGGGCAATCTGGAACGGCTTTCTTT.